This TCR beta chain was observed in a study of T cell repertoires in cytomegalovirus infection. Trimming cost V 3 bases and J 5 bases; bases outside gene matches: 10. Per germline, CDR1 SNHLY and CDR2 FYNNEI. This CDR3 comprises 17 residues. This clonotype appeared a few times. Its matching antigen is unknown. Each CDR3 protein gets one entry after TCRdb re-called the reads with MiXCR. The sample holds nearly 700,000 distinct CDR3 sequences, around 31% seen once. This chain joins TRBV2 and TRBJ2-5; 12 positions agree with TRBD2. The receptor's source is a human donor in good health (CMV status not recorded). Some clones in this sample may be carry-over from other donors' samples. The sequencing used cultured PBMCs, collected from culture after CMV antigen stimulation. CDR3 sequence (DNA): TGTGCCAGCAGTGAGGCGCTAGCGGGAGGGCCAGTGGAGACCCAGTACTTC. Amino acids: CASSEALAGGPVETQYF. The variable domain in full, completed from reference TRBV2 and TRBJ2-5, reads EPEVTQTPSHQVTQMGQEVILRCVPISNHLYFYWYRQILGQKVEFLVSFYNNEISEKSEIFDDQFSVERPDGSNFTLKIRSTKLEDSAMYFCASSEALAGGPVETQYFGPGTRLLVL.